This TCR beta chain was found in a study of identical twins. Study results and limitations: Models underestimated TCR alpha sharing (out-of-frame) in monozygotic twins. Partly confounded zero-insertion analyses could result from invariant MAIT and iNKT cells. The abundant beta clonotypes from cord blood had fewer insertions, and memory repertoires had none of this.

Germline V CDR1 and CDR2: MNHEY, SVGEGT. The CDR3 is 14 residues long. Trimming removed 2 bases at V and 4 bases at J, with 12 bases between. A note on this clonotype: Its target is unknown.

Each CDR3 protein gets one entry after TCRdb re-called the 5' RACE reads with MiXCR. This table has about 210,000 distinct CDR3 sequences, less than 10% appearing once. The sequencing input was memory (CD45RO+) T cells sorted from blood. This chain connects TRBV6-2 or TRBV6-3 to TRBJ2-7, with a tentative D call TRBD2 (6 bases). This clonotype originated in a woman under 30 in good health. The CDR3 bases are TGTGCCAGCAGTTACCCCCGGGACTGGTACGAGCAGTACTTC. Its protein product is CASSYPRDWYEQYF.